Below are 16 T cell receptor beta chains sequenced from a single sample in a study of human T cells and chemical hapten exposure (TCRdb year 2021). The meaning of the sample's time point label: pre-sensitization, week 0. What this sample's treatment or condition label stands for: therapeutic diphenylcyclopropenone sensitization with weekly scalp DPC. The library relied on RACE. This sample was sequenced with a NextSeq 500. TCRdb trimmed the raw reads at Q25, called clones with MiXCR and kept productive beta chains. For every CDR3 protein sequence, its rows merge into one entry that carries the most common genes and DNA. Recorded for this sample are some 70,000 distinct CDR3 sequences; around 9.9% of them occurred a single time. The leading ten clones occupy about 5% of the sample. Material: whole blood, obtained in connection with sensitization to the hapten diphenylcyclopropenone (DPC). These receptors were collected from a woman aged 45-59 years with alopecia areata. Some clones in this sample may be carry-over from other donors' samples.

This chain uses TRBV7-2 with TRBJ1-6, with 7 bases matching TRBD1. Trimming took 4 bases from V and 14 from J; bases not matched to a gene: 11. The CDR3 is made up of 14 amino acids. Germline assignment: CDR1 SGHTA and CDR2 FQGNSA. CDR3 loop: CASSSDRDLQALHF. Written as DNA, the CDR3 is TGTGCCAGCAGCTCCGACAGGGACCTTCAGGCCCTCCACTTT.

This clonotype has a count of ten or more. This chain connects TRBV20-1 to TRBJ2-3; the D gene is possibly TRBD1 (6 bases). The CDR3 has 15 amino acids. CDR1 DFQATT and CDR2 SNEGSKA come from the germline V gene (reference sequence). Trimming shortened V by 0 bases and J by 4 bases, and 14 bases separated the two germline ends. CDR3 protein: CSAREARGRADTQYF. The CDR3 nucleotides read TGCAGTGCTAGAGAAGCCAGGGGCCGAGCAGATACGCAGTATTTT.

This clonotype was detected ten times or more. V and J are TRBV14 and TRBJ1-4; no firm D call. From germline, CDR1 is SGHDN and CDR2 FVKESK. The CDR3 sequence is 16 residues long. With 0 bases removed from V and 7 bases from J, the gap between germline ends came to 15 bases. CDR3 coding DNA: TGTGCCAGCAGCCAAGATCGGGGAGGGCTGGGTGAAAAACTGTTTTTT. Amino acid sequence: CASSQDRGGLGEKLFF. Full variable domain (outside the CDR3, taken from reference TRBV14 and TRBJ1-4): EAGVTQFPSHSVIEKGQTVTLRCDPISGHDNLYWYRRVMGKEIKFLLHFVKESKQDESGMPNNRFLAERTGGTYSTLKVQPAELEDSGVYFCASSQDRGGLGEKLFFGSGTQLSVL.

This clonotype came up a few times. The CDR3 loop is CASSAGGGNQPQHF. CDR3 nucleotides: TGTGCCAGCAGCGCAGGGGGTGGCAATCAGCCCCAGCATTTT. The chain employs TRBV9 and TRBJ1-5, with 7 bases identical to TRBD1. Germline CDR1 reads SGDLS; CDR2 reads YYNGEE. The CDR3 totals 14 residues. Trimming took 3 bases from V and 2 from J; bases not matched to a gene: 2.

This clonotype was counted between two and nine times. J is TRBJ1-6 and V is TRBV18, with unresolved D. CDR1 is KGHSH, CDR2 LQKENI, per germline. The CDR3 totals 15 residues. V was cut by 5 bases and J by 7 bases, with 15 bases left in between. CDR3 amino acids: CASSSDTPRNSPLHF. The CDR3 nucleotides read TGTGCCAGCTCATCAGACACCCCGAGGAATTCACCCCTCCACTTT.

This clonotype was seen more than once but under ten times. The rearrangement links TRBV24-1 to TRBJ2-2; 7 bases are shared with TRBD2. Trimming at V came to 5 bases and at J to 10 bases, leaving 12 bases not matched to a gene. The CDR3 spans 15 residues. The germline V gene has CDR1 KGHDR and CDR2 SFDVKD. The DNA of the CDR3 is TGTGCCACCAGTGCCCCCGGGGGGTCCGGGGAGGAGCTGTTTTTT. It is translated as CATSAPGGSGEELFF.

This clonotype was seen a handful of times. The rearrangement joins TRBV5-1 to TRBJ2-5, with 7 positions matching TRBD1. With V trimmed by 3 bases and J by 1 base, 6 bases remained unmatched. The germline gives CDR1 SGHRS, CDR2 YFSETQ. The CDR3 is 15 residues long. The CDR3 here is CASSSKRQGQETQYF. Written as DNA, the CDR3 is TGCGCCAGCAGCTCCAAGCGACAGGGCCAAGAGACCCAGTACTTC.

This clonotype is termed medium-sized (0.01 to 0.1%). The chain is built from TRBV6-2 or TRBV6-3 and TRBJ2-7; a possible D gene is TRBD2 (7 bases). Per the germline V gene, CDR1 is MNHEY and CDR2 is SVGEGT. Trimming shortened V by 8 bases and J by 1 base, and 18 bases separated the two germline ends. The CDR3 loop spans 15 amino acids. The CDR3 nucleotides read TGTGCCAGCGGTGGGGGGGGCGGCGGATCCTACGAGCAGTACTTC. Translated, it gives CASGGGGGGSYEQYF.

The chain joins TRBV20-1 to TRBJ1-5; TRBD1 matches at 7 bases. This CDR3 contains 14 residues. Germline assignment: CDR1 DFQATT and CDR2 SNEGSKA (reference sequence). The V and J ends lost 2 bases and 1 base, in that order; junction bases with no gene match: 2. CDR3 residues: CSARTGVSNQPQHF. Here the CDR3 DNA reads TGCAGTGCTAGAACAGGGGTAAGCAATCAGCCCCAGCATTTT.

This clonotype was seen a handful of times. V gene TRBV20-1 combines with J gene TRBJ2-7; no definite D call. CDR1 DFQATT and CDR2 SNEGSKA come from the germline V gene (reference sequence). Trimming stripped 6 bases from V and 0 bases from J, with 12 bases between. This CDR3 has 13 residues. CDR3 residues: CSAAWGSSYEQYF. The CDR3 DNA follows: TGCAGTGCAGCTTGGGGTAGCTCCTACGAGCAGTACTTC.

In this sample, this clonotype turned up many times. V gene TRBV7-9 combines with J gene TRBJ2-6; tentatively, D is TRBD1 (6 bases). V gave up 4 bases and J gave up 10 bases, with 14 bases separating them. CDR1 is SEHNR and CDR2 is FQNEAQ in the germline V gene (reference sequence). The length of the CDR3 is 14 residues. The CDR3 nucleotides are TGTGCCAGCAGCTCGGACAGAGACCAAAACGTCCTGACTTTC. It encodes CASSSDRDQNVLTF. Combining the CDR3 with reference TRBV7-9 and TRBJ2-6 gives the whole variable domain DTGVSQNPRHKITKRGQNVTFRCDPISEHNRLYWYRQTLGQGPEFLTYFQNEAQLEKSRLLSDRFSAERPKGSFSTLEIQRTEQGDSAMYLCASSSDRDQNVLTFGAGSRLTVL.

This sequence joins TRBV27 and TRBJ2-7; 10 bases are shared with TRBD1. Trimming at V came to 6 bases and at J to 1 base, leaving 9 bases not matched to a gene. The CDR3 totals 16 residues. The germline V gene encodes CDR1 MNHEY and CDR2 SMNVEV (reference sequence). The CDR3 protein is CASRPMTGGRSYEQYF. CDR3 DNA sequence: TGTGCCAGCAGGCCCATGACAGGGGGCCGTTCCTACGAGCAGTACTTC.

This clonotype was seen ten or more times. The J gene is TRBJ2-7, the V gene TRBV20-1, with D possibly TRBD2 on 6 matching bases. CDR3 length equals 13 residues. With 2 bases removed from V and 5 bases from J, the gap between germline ends came to 13 bases. Germline V gene data show CDR1 as DFQATT and CDR2 as SNEGSKA (reference sequence). The CDR3 loop is CSARKASGDEQYF. CDR3 nucleotide sequence: TGCAGTGCTAGAAAGGCTTCGGGGGACGAGCAGTACTTC.

The chain couples TRBV7-9 to TRBJ1-5; 7 bases align to TRBD1. Unmatched junction bases numbered 4, after V lost 5 bases and J lost 0 bases. The CDR3 has 15 amino acids. CDR1 and CDR2 from the germline V gene are SEHNR and FQNEAQ (reference sequence). Here the CDR3 DNA reads TGTGCCAGCAGCCGACAGGGCAATAGCAATCAGCCCCAGCATTTT. This sequence encodes CASSRQGNSNQPQHF.

This clonotype has a count of ten or more. The J gene is TRBJ2-1, the V gene TRBV28, with unresolved D. The CDR3 has 15 amino acids. Trimming stripped 2 bases from V and 0 bases from J, with 8 bases between. Germline CDR1 MDHEN, CDR2 SYDVKM. The DNA of the CDR3 is TGTGCCAGCAGTTTAGGTTTTAGCTCCTACAATGAGCAGTTCTTC. It translates to CASSLGFSSYNEQFF.

The rearrangement joins TRBV2 to TRBJ2-1; 7 nucleotides agree with TRBD2. Germline V gene lookup returns CDR1 SNHLY and CDR2 FYNNEI. With 4 bases clipped from V and 15 bases from J, the junction kept 12 bases outside the gene matches. This CDR3 comprises 13 residues. The CDR3 DNA follows: TGTGCCAGCAGTGTGGGTGGCGGGGGAACTCCGTTCTTC. Its translation is CASSVGGGGTPFF.